These 20 T cell receptor beta chains originate from one sample sequenced in a study of T cell responses to AZD1222 COVID-19 vaccine. TCRdb's copy holds only in-frame clones and misses some; the assay was immunoSEQ multiplex PCR. The table records 140,000 to 150,000 clones, roughly 90% of them present only once. The sequenced sample was peripheral blood, obtained 28 days after the second AZD1222 dose. Receptors were obtained from an adult who received the AZD1222 COVID-19 vaccine.

This sequence joins TRBV30 and TRBJ2-3; unclear D gene. Between the trimmed V and J ends, which lost 4 bases and 4 bases, there was a span of 12 bases. Germline lookup yields CDR1 GTSNPN and CDR2 SVGIG (reference sequence). The CDR3 runs 13 residues. CDR3 in DNA: TGTGCCTGGACGAAAGGCATATCAGATACGCAGTATTTT. It is translated as CAWTKGISDTQYF. Together with reference TRBV30 and TRBJ2-3, the CDR3 gives the full variable domain: SQTIHQWPATLVQPVGSPLSLECTVEGTSNPNLYWYRQAAGRGLQLLFYSVGIGQISSEVPQNLSASRPQDRQFILSSKKLLLSDSGFYLCAWTKGISDTQYFGPGTRLTVL.

V gene TRBV2 combines with J gene TRBJ1-6; D is possibly TRBD1 (5 bases). The CDR3 spans 17 residues. Germline V lookup: CDR1 SNHLY, CDR2 FYNNEI. Between the trimmed V and J ends, which lost 3 bases and 7 bases, there was a span of 19 bases. CDR3 DNA: TGTGCCAGCAGTGATCCGGGACTTCGTGGCCCAAATTCACCCCTCCACTTT. Translating it yields CASSDPGLRGPNSPLHF.

This chain links TRBV4-3 with TRBJ1-1; a weak D match, TRBD1 (5 bases). Germline CDR1 is LGHNA and CDR2 is YSLEER. With 0 bases removed from V and 1 base from J, the gap between germline ends came to 15 bases. The CDR3 contains 17 residues. CDR3 nucleotides: TGCGCCAGCAGCCAAGATAAGCTTGGGGACTGGAACACTGAAGCTTTCTTT. The encoded protein is CASSQDKLGDWNTEAFF.

This clone was recorded only once. The V call is TRBV15, the J call TRBJ2-7, with TRBD1 matching over 9 bases. Germline CDR1 LNHNV, CDR2 YYDKDF (reference sequence). The CDR3 has 19 amino acids. Germline trimming cut 5 bases from V and 4 bases from J; bases unmatched to any gene: 21. The CDR3 here is CATSGHIRTQGAIDYEQYF. As DNA, the CDR3 is TGTGCCACCAGCGGACATATTCGGACACAGGGGGCGATAGATTACGAGCAGTACTTC.

The rearrangement joins TRBV10-3 to TRBJ1-1; D is unclear. Trimming removed 7 bases from V and 3 bases from J, with 12 bases in between. The germline V gene has CDR1 ENHRY and CDR2 SYGVKD. The CDR3 consists of 13 residues. CDR3 in amino acids: CAIKPGLDTEAFF. Written as DNA, the CDR3 is TGTGCCATCAAACCAGGTTTGGACACTGAAGCTTTCTTT.

The chain couples TRBV7-9 to TRBJ2-3, with D possibly matching TRBD1 (6 bases). The CDR3 sequence is 14 residues long. CDR1 is SEHNR, CDR2 FQNEAQ, per germline (reference sequence). The V end lost 4 bases, the J end lost 5 bases, and 13 bases lay between the germline ends. For the CDR3, the DNA is TGTGCCAGCAGCTCCTCAGGGGCGGGAGATACGCAGTATTTT. This sequence encodes CASSSSGAGDTQYF.

The rearrangement uses TRBV6-5 and TRBJ1-6, with TRBD1 matching 9 bases. After removal of 7 bases from V and 8 bases from J, the junction contained 9 bases not matched to a gene. Germline V lookup: CDR1 MNHEY, CDR2 SVGAGI. This CDR3 spans 15 amino acids. CDR3 in amino acids: CASKPLTGGDSPLHF. CDR3 nucleotide sequence: TGTGCCAGCAAACCCCTGACAGGGGGGGATTCACCCCTCCACTTT.

V and J are TRBV30 and TRBJ1-2, with D uncertain. Trimming left V 3 bases short and J 8 bases short, with 10 bases between. The CDR3 spans 11 residues. Germline values: CDR1 GTSNPN, CDR2 SVGIG (reference sequence). The CDR3 DNA is TGTGCCTGGAGGCGGAACTGGGGCTACACCTTC. Its protein product is CAWRRNWGYTF.

This clone came up a few times. The chain couples TRBV5-4 to TRBJ1-5; D gene unclear. CDR1 SGHNT and CDR2 YYREEE come from the germline V gene (reference sequence). The CDR3 has 15 amino acids. The V and J ends lost 5 bases and 1 base respectively, with 13 bases between them. The DNA of the CDR3 is TGTGCCAGCAGTTTCGGACCCGAGAGCAATCAGCCCCAGCATTTT. This translates into CASSFGPESNQPQHF.

This clone has a single count. The chain carries TRBV27 and TRBJ1-1, with D unresolved. The CDR3 is 14 residues long. Germline CDR1 MNHEY, CDR2 SMNVEV (reference sequence). Trimming stripped 0 bases from V and 1 base from J, with 6 bases between. CDR3 DNA sequence: TGTGCCAGCAGTTTATCTGCGGGGAACACTGAAGCTTTCTTT. It is translated as CASSLSAGNTEAFF.

This clone was detected once. The chain has TRBV28 and TRBJ1-1; 7 nucleotides align to TRBD1. CDR1 and CDR2 from the germline V gene are MDHEN and SYDVKM. J was trimmed by 5 bases and V by 6 bases; bases with no gene match: 9. The CDR3 runs to 14 residues. DNA for the CDR3: TGTGCCAGCAGACCTCCGAGACAGGGAACTGAAGCTTTCTTT. Translating gives CASRPPRQGTEAFF.

The V call is TRBV4-3, the J call TRBJ1-6; 7 bases map to TRBD1. The length of the CDR3 is 15 residues. Germline V lookup: CDR1 LGHNA, CDR2 YSLEER. V trimming: 4 bases; J trimming: 7 bases; junction bases outside the gene matches: 7. CDR3 DNA sequence: TGCGCCAGCAGCCTCCGGGACAGTAGCAATTCACCCCTCCACTTT. Its translation: CASSLRDSSNSPLHF.

V and J are TRBV7-3 and TRBJ2-1; 8 bases agree with TRBD2. The CDR3 is 15 residues long. Germline V gene data show CDR1 as SGHTA and CDR2 as FQGTGA. V lost 5 bases, J lost 9 bases, and 12 bases stayed unmatched. The CDR3 is CASSPTSGPLGEQFF. DNA for the CDR3: TGTGCCAGCAGCCCTACTAGCGGACCCTTAGGTGAGCAGTTCTTC.

The chain couples TRBV5-4 to TRBJ2-3; D remains unclear. The CDR3 contains 11 residues. The germline CDR1 and CDR2 sequences are SGHNT and YYREEE (reference sequence). The germline V and J ends were trimmed by 9 bases and 6 bases, with 11 bases remaining between them. Here the CDR3 reads CATKSRDTQYF. Here the CDR3 DNA reads TGTGCCACGAAGTCGCGGGATACGCAGTATTTT.

V is TRBV7-8 and J is TRBJ2-5; the D gene is possibly TRBD2 (5 bases). Germline V gene lookup returns CDR1 SGHVS and CDR2 FQNEAQ. The V and J ends lost 0 bases and 9 bases respectively, with 14 bases between them. This CDR3 is built from 14 residues. The CDR3 sequence is CASSLAGRAGAQYF. Here the CDR3 DNA reads TGTGCCAGCAGCTTAGCGGGCAGAGCCGGGGCCCAGTACTTC.

This clone has only one observation. The chain combines TRBV4-3 with TRBJ2-1, with 8 nucleotides matching TRBD2. Trimming removed 4 bases from V and 4 bases from J; junction bases left unmatched: 12. Per germline, CDR1 LGHNA and CDR2 YSLEER. This CDR3 contains 17 residues. The CDR3 nucleotides are TGCGCCAGCAGCCCGACGCTACTAGCGGACTTATACAATGAGCAGTTCTTC. Translation gives CASSPTLLADLYNEQFF.

The rearrangement joins TRBV10-2 to TRBJ1-1; a weak D match, TRBD1 (6 bases). V shed 3 bases and J shed 0 bases, with 14 bases lying between them. Germline V CDR1 and CDR2: WSHSY, SAAADI. This CDR3 has 16 amino acids. This CDR3 reads CASSDGGGKVNTEAFF. CDR3 coding DNA: TGCGCCAGCAGTGATGGGGGGGGCAAGGTGAACACTGAAGCTTTCTTT.

The chain recombines TRBV12-3 or TRBV12-4 with TRBJ1-3; the D is unclear. V lost 8 bases and J 0 bases, leaving 2 bases between the germline ends. This CDR3 contains 11 residues. Written as DNA, the CDR3 is TGTGCCAGCTACTCTGGAAACACCATATATTTT. It codes for CASYSGNTIYF.

This chain links TRBV7-3 with TRBJ2-6; 9 positions agree with TRBD1. V lost 5 bases and J lost 1; bases outside the gene matches: 6. Germline CDR1 and CDR2: SGHTA and FQGTGA. The CDR3 runs 17 residues. The CDR3 region has the DNA TGTGCCAGCAGCCTAGGACAGGGGTTGTCTGGGGCCAACGTCCTGACTTTC. Translating it yields CASSLGQGLSGANVLTF.

The J gene is TRBJ2-7, the V gene TRBV27, with TRBD1 identical over 10 bases. CDR1 is MNHEY, CDR2 SMNVEV, per germline (reference sequence). Unmatched junction bases numbered 12, after V lost 7 bases and J lost 6 bases. The CDR3 is made up of 15 amino acids. The CDR3 sequence is CASTLKPGQGSEQYF. CDR3 bases: TGTGCCAGCACCCTAAAACCGGGACAGGGGAGCGAGCAGTACTTC.